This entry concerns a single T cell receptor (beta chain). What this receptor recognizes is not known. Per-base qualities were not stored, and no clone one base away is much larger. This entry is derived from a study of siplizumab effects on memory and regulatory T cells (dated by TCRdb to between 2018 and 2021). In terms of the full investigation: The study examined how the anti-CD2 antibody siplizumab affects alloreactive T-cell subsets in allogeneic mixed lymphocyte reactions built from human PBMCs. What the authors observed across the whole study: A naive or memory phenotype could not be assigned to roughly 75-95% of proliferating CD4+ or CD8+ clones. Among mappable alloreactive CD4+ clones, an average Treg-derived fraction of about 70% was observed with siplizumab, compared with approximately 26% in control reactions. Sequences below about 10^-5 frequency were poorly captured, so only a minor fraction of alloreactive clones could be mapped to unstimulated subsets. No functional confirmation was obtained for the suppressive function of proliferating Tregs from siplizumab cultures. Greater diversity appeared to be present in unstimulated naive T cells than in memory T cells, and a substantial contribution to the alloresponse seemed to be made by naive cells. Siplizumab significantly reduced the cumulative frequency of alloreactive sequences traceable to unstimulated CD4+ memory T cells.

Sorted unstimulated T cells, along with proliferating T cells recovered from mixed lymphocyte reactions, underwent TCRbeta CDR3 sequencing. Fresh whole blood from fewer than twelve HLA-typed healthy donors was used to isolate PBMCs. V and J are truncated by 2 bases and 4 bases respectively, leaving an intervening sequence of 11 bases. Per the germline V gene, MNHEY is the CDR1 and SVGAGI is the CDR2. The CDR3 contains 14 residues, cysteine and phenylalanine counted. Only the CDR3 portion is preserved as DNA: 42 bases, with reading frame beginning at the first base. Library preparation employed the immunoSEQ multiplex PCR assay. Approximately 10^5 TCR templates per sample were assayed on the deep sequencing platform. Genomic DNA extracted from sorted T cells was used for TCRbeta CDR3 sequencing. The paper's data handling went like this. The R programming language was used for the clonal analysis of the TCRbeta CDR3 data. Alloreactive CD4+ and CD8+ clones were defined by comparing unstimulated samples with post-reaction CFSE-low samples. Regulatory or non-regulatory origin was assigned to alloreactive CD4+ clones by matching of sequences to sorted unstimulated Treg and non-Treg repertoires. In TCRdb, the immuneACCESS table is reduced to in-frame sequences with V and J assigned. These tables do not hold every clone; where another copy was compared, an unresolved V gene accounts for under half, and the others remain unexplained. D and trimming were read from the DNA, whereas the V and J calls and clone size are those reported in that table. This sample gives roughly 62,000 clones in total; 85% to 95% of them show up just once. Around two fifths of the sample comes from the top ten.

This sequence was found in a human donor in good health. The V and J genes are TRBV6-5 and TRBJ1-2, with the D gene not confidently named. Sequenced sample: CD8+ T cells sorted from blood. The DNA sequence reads TGTGCCAGCAGTTACCTGAACTGGGGCTATGGCTACACCTTC. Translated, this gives CASSYLNWGYGYTF.